This T cell receptor beta chain was captured by sequencing in a study of OX40 agonist ivuxolimab in advanced cancers. Overall study context: Treatment received earlier with anti-PD-1, anti-PD-L1 or anti-CTLA-4 agents was allowed, and over 35% had some.

Remarks on this clone: Antigen unknown.

TCRdb's copy holds only in-frame clones and misses some; the assay was immunoSEQ multiplex PCR. The sample lists 70,000 or so clones, 91% seen once, with more than 12% in the top ten. General study findings and limits: Nonresponders, in some cases, also had low normalized T-cell clonal expansion. The study did not work out the antigen specificity of the expanded peripheral T cells. Clonal expansion from baseline to week 6 occurred in both CD4+ and CD8+ T cells.

The sequencing used CD4+ or CD8+ T cells sorted from blood, collected in a trial of the OX40 agonist ivuxolimab. This TCR was recovered from an adult with an advanced solid tumor such as melanoma, head and neck, liver or kidney cancer.

CDR3 in amino acids: CASSAREAGELFF. The CDR3 region has the DNA TGTGCCAGCAGCGCCCGGGAGGCCGGGGAGCTGTTTTTT. The rearrangement links TRBV11-3 to TRBJ2-2, with 7 bases lining up with TRBD2. Per germline, CDR1 SGHNT and CDR2 YENEEA. V was pared by 5 bases and J by 6 bases, with 3 bases of the junction left unmatched. This CDR3 has 13 amino acids.